The 22 T cell receptor beta chains below were found in one sample sequenced in a study of cytomegalovirus exposure and HLA in healthy donors. The PCR contained 60 Vbeta and 13 Jbeta primers. The repertoire was sequenced with immunoSEQ multiplex PCR; TCRdb's copy has only in-frame clones and lacks some. Recorded for this sample: 60,000 to 70,000 clones. Sequenced sample: PBMCs. The receptors originated from a man between 25 and 39 years old in good health and CMV-seropositive.

This chain joins TRBV21-1 and TRBJ1-1; the table's D call, TRBD1, was not checked against the DNA. TRBV21-1 represents a pseudogene. The CDR3 covers 16 residues. This CDR3 is CASGQGPLSMDTEAFF. The CDR3 DNA sequence: TGTGCCAGCGGACAGGGTCCGCTGTCAATGGACACTGAAGCTTTCTTT.

The CDR3 DNA is TGTGCCAGCAGCTTGGGACAGGGTAGGACCTACGAGCAGTACTTC. The encoded protein is CASSLGQGRTYEQYF. V is TRBV7-9 and J is TRBJ2-7; the match to TRBD1 covers 9 bases. The CDR3 has 15 residues. The germline V gene has CDR1 SEHNR and CDR2 FQNEAQ (reference sequence). J gave up 2 bases and V 3 bases, and 5 bases lay outside the gene matches.

V usage is TRBV6-5 and J usage is TRBJ2-5, with 12 bases identical to TRBD2. Per the germline V gene, CDR1 is MNHEY and CDR2 is SVGAGI. The trim removed 8 bases at V and 4 bases at J, leaving 5 bases unmatched. The CDR3 runs to 14 residues. CDR3 residues: CASGSSGRGETQYF. CDR3 sequence (DNA): TGTGCCAGCGGCTCTAGCGGGAGGGGAGAGACCCAGTACTTC.

The chain recombines TRBV23-1 with TRBJ1-5; 7 bases are shared with TRBD1. TRBV23-1 is flagged as an ORF with uncertain function. The CDR3 is 16 residues long. V lost 4 bases to trimming and J lost 3 bases; unmatched junction nucleotides: 9. CDR3 nucleotide sequence: TGCGCCAGCAGTCTATCCCCGGGACAGCCCAATCAGCCCCAGCATTTT. It encodes CASSLSPGQPNQPQHF.

The chain employs TRBV7-6 and TRBJ2-2; 7 bases are shared with TRBD1. With 5 bases clipped from V and 1 base from J, the junction kept 4 bases outside the gene matches. This CDR3 spans 15 amino acids. CDR1 is SGHVS and CDR2 is FNYEAQ in the germline V gene. CDR3 bases: TGTGCCAGCAGCCGTGGACAGGTGAACACCGGGGAGCTGTTTTTT. Translated: CASSRGQVNTGELFF.

The CDR3: CASSMSREYGYTF. The CDR3 coding sequence is TGTGCCAGTAGTATGAGCAGGGAATATGGCTACACCTTC. The chain joins TRBV19 to TRBJ1-2; D is possibly TRBD1 (5 bases). The germline V gene encodes CDR1 LNHDA and CDR2 SQIVND (reference sequence). V lost 3 bases, J lost 5 bases, and 10 bases lay in between. The CDR3 is 13 residues long.

The chain has TRBV30 and TRBJ2-7; weak D call: TRBD1 (6 bases). V lost 0 bases and J lost 6, with 12 bases in between. Germline V gene data show CDR1 as GTSNPN and CDR2 as SVGIG (reference sequence). The CDR3 extends over 13 amino acids. The CDR3 bases are TGTGCCTGGAGTGTTCTTGGGGGCCGCGAGCAGTACTTC. The encoded protein is CAWSVLGGREQYF. The whole variable domain, remainder taken from reference TRBV30 and TRBJ2-7, is SQTIHQWPATLVQPVGSPLSLECTVEGTSNPNLYWYRQAAGRGLQLLFYSVGIGQISSEVPQNLSASRPQDRQFILSSKKLLLSDSGFYLCAWSVLGGREQYFGPGTRLTVT.

Notes on this clone: An end of the junction does not agree with germline; a read error may underlie this. The chain recombines TRBV5-4 with TRBJ2-7; D remains unclear. The length of the CDR3 is 14 residues. CDR1 SGHNT and CDR2 YYREEE come from the germline V gene (reference sequence). The CDR3 loop reads CASTLKSGPYEQYF. In nucleotides, the CDR3 is TGTGCCAGCACCTTGAAATCAGGTCCCTACGAGCAGTACTTC. The full variable domain, in which reference TRBV5-4 and TRBJ2-7 provide the parts outside the CDR3, is ETGVTQSPTHLIKTRGQQVTLRCSSQSGHNTVSWYQQALGQGPQFIFQYYREEENGRGNFPPRFSGLQFPNYSSELNVNALELDDSALYLCASTLKSGPYEQYFGPGTRLTVT.

The gene calls are TRBV11-2 and TRBJ2-6; tentative D call: TRBD2 (6 bases). This CDR3 spans 18 amino acids. The V gene lost 4 bases and the J gene lost 1 base, with 17 bases spanning the gap. Germline assignment: CDR1 SGHAT and CDR2 FQNNGV. In nucleotides, the CDR3 is TGTGCCAGCAGCTCCGTGGGAGGTAGGGAGTCTGGGGCCAACGTCCTGACTTTC. Translating gives CASSSVGGRESGANVLTF.

The chain joins TRBV6-5 to TRBJ2-7; D perhaps matches TRBD1 (6 bases). CDR3 size: 15 residues. V was pared by 6 bases and J by 4 bases, with 19 bases between. In germline, CDR1 is MNHEY, CDR2 SVGAGI. CDR3 in DNA: TGTGCCAGCAGGCAAACAGGGTCGAGGGGATACGAGCAGTACTTC. Its protein is CASRQTGSRGYEQYF.

The rearrangement joins TRBV6-5 to TRBJ1-6, with D hard to call. Germline CDR1 is MNHEY and CDR2 is SVGAGI. With 7 bases removed from V and 1 base from J, the gap between germline ends came to 8 bases. This CDR3 has 14 residues. The DNA of the CDR3 is TGTGCCAGCACGGGGAGGTCCTATAATTCACCCCTCCACTTT. It yields the protein CASTGRSYNSPLHF.

According to its frequency, this clone is medium-sized. The rearrangement joins TRBV6-4 to TRBJ1-4; 8 nucleotides line up with TRBD1. The length of the CDR3 is 14 residues. The V gene end was trimmed by 4 bases and the J gene end by 6 bases; junction bases not matched to a gene: 4. Germline V gene lookup returns CDR1 MRHNA and CDR2 SNTAGT. CDR3 bases: TGTGCCAGCAGTGCGGAGGACAGGGATGAAAAACTGTTTTTT. It is translated as CASSAEDRDEKLFF.

The gene calls are TRBV18 and TRBJ2-7; 8 positions agree with TRBD1. The CDR3 totals 15 residues. V lost 1 base to trimming and J lost 3 bases; unmatched junction nucleotides: 5. Per germline, CDR1 KGHSH and CDR2 LQKENI. The CDR3 DNA sequence: TGTGCCAGCTCACCACGGATTGGGACAGGCTACGAGCAGTACTTC. Translation: CASSPRIGTGYEQYF.

V usage is TRBV27 and J usage is TRBJ2-7; the match to TRBD2 covers 9 bases. This CDR3 is 15 amino acids long. CDR1 MNHEY and CDR2 SMNVEV come from the germline V gene (reference sequence). The junction had 7 bases not matched to a gene; V was cut back by 4 bases and J by 3 bases. The CDR3 nucleotides read TGTGCCAGCAGTTCCACAAGCGGGAGGCACTACGAGCAGTACTTC. It translates to CASSSTSGRHYEQYF.

V and J are TRBV27 and TRBJ2-7, with D possibly matching TRBD2 (7 bases). The CDR3 has 14 residues. The germline V gene encodes CDR1 MNHEY and CDR2 SMNVEV (reference sequence). With 3 bases removed from V and 5 bases from J, the gap between germline ends came to 14 bases. The CDR3 region is CASSFRGAIDEQYF. The CDR3, as DNA: TGTGCCAGCAGTTTTCGGGGGGCGATTGACGAGCAGTACTTC.

The chain combines TRBV30 with TRBJ2-3, with D unresolved. Germline CDR1 and CDR2: GTSNPN and SVGIG (reference sequence). This CDR3 comprises 13 residues. The V and J ends lost 8 bases and 0 bases respectively, with 12 bases between them. The DNA of the CDR3 is TGTGCCATAGACAAAAATAGCACAGATACGCAGTATTTT. As protein: CAIDKNSTDTQYF.

This chain uses TRBV7-3 with TRBJ1-3; D may be TRBD1 (5 bases). This CDR3 is built from 14 residues. V lost 3 bases and J 2 bases, leaving 8 bases between the germline ends. Per the germline V gene, CDR1 is SGHTA and CDR2 is FQGTGA. CDR3 nucleotides: TGTGCCAGCAGCTTCGGGGGGGCTGGAAACACCATATATTTT. It encodes CASSFGGAGNTIYF.

The V gene is TRBV4-2, the J gene TRBJ2-3; D might be TRBD2 (5 bases). Germline V gives CDR1 LGHNA, CDR2 YNFKEQ. This CDR3 contains 15 residues. V was cut by 3 bases and J by 3 bases, with 13 bases left in between. CDR3 loop: CASSHEATRTDTQYF. The CDR3 DNA is TGTGCCAGCAGCCACGAGGCCACTAGGACAGATACGCAGTATTTT.

V gene TRBV19 combines with J gene TRBJ2-5, with TRBD1 identical over 8 bases. The J segment lost 5 bases and the V segment lost 3 bases, leaving 11 bases of the junction unmatched. This CDR3 is built from 16 residues. CDR1 and CDR2 (germline): LNHDA, SQIVND (reference sequence). The CDR3 sequence: CASSIGSGGLGETQYF. DNA for the CDR3: TGTGCCAGTAGTATTGGGTCAGGGGGCCTTGGGGAGACCCAGTACTTC.

The chain uses TRBV6-5 and TRBJ2-1; a weak D match, TRBD1 (6 bases). Looked up from germline, CDR1 is MNHEY and CDR2 is SVGAGI. The V end was cut by 4 bases, the J end by 7 bases, with 17 bases between. The CDR3 extends over 15 amino acids. CDR3 bases: TGTGCCAGCAGTTCCTCAGGGGAAACCCTGAATGAGCAGTTCTTC. Protein product: CASSSSGETLNEQFF.

This sequence joins TRBV27 and TRBJ2-7, with TRBD2 matching over 10 bases. Germline CDR1 reads MNHEY; CDR2 reads SMNVEV (reference sequence). The CDR3 consists of 14 residues. V was clipped by 5 bases and J by 6 bases; unmatched bases: 7. CDR3 residues: CASSPASGSSEQYF. The CDR3 DNA reads as TGTGCCAGCAGTCCAGCTAGCGGGAGTTCCGAGCAGTACTTC.

V and J are TRBV15 and TRBJ2-7; 13 positions agree with TRBD2. CDR3 size: 16 residues. Germline CDR1 reads LNHNV; CDR2 reads YYDKDF (reference sequence). V trimming: 1 base; J trimming: 4 bases; junction bases outside the gene matches: 4. In DNA, the CDR3 is TGTGCCACCAGCAGAGTTCAACTAGCGGGAGGGTACGAGCAGTACTTC. This encodes CATSRVQLAGGYEQYF.